What follows are 4 T cell receptor beta chains derived from one specimen sequenced in a study of shared clonotypes between healthy human individuals. Naive CD8 cells were CD45RO-negative, positively selected for CCR7, excluding terminally differentiated effector memory CD45RA+ cells. This table comes from immunoSEQ multiplex PCR, and its TCRdb copy is limited to in-frame clones, with some not included. The data show roughly 1,800,000 clones, about 95% seen once. Sequencing was performed on naive CD8+ T cells sorted from blood. Receptors were obtained from a man between 18 and 35 years old in good health.

The V call is TRBV4-1, the J call TRBJ2-2; 7 positions agree with TRBD2. The CDR3 totals 15 residues. V trimming: 1 base; J trimming: 4 bases; junction bases outside the gene matches: 3. In germline, CDR1 is MGHRA, CDR2 YSYEKL. CDR3 sequence reads: CASSQVERGTGELFF. The CDR3 DNA sequence: TGCGCCAGCAGCCAAGTTGAGCGGGGCACCGGGGAGCTGTTTTTT.

Notes on this clone: The sample contains more than one DNA sequence encoding this CDR3. The chain is built from TRBV2 and TRBJ2-7; the D gene is possibly TRBD1 (6 bases). This CDR3 comprises 14 residues. Trimming left V 3 bases short and J 0 bases short, with 9 bases between. Germline V CDR1 and CDR2: SNHLY, FYNNEI. This CDR3 is CASSEDRSSYEQYF. The CDR3 bases are TGTGCCAGCAGTGAGGACAGAAGCTCCTACGAGCAGTACTTC.

The chain couples TRBV5-4 to TRBJ2-7, with D unclear. CDR1 SGHNT and CDR2 YYREEE come from the germline V gene (reference sequence). V lost 5 bases and J lost 0, with 12 bases in between. The CDR3 runs 14 residues. CDR3 loop: CASRPSWGSYEQYF. The CDR3 DNA sequence: TGTGCCAGCAGACCTTCGTGGGGCTCCTACGAGCAGTACTTC.

The rearrangement uses TRBV29-1 and TRBJ1-2, with a tentative D call TRBD1 (6 bases). Germline V lookup: CDR1 SQVTM, CDR2 ANQGSEA. This CDR3 contains 14 residues. V dropped 5 bases and J dropped 4 bases, with 17 bases sitting between them. The CDR3 bases are TGCAGCGTTCCCTCCGGGGGGCTAAGCTATGGCTACACCTTC. It codes for CSVPSGGLSYGYTF.